This entry lists 8 T cell receptor beta chains sequenced from one sample in a study of blood T cell repertoires in COVID-19. The table came from immunoSEQ multiplex PCR; TCRdb's copy has only in-frame clones and leaves some out. This sample yields under 130,000 clones, of which around four fifths are seen a single time; 12% belongs to the top ten. Sequenced material: peripheral blood. These receptors were collected from a human donor in a cohort sampled during active COVID-19.

The J gene is TRBJ2-1, the V gene TRBV29-1; no clear D. The V and J ends lost 3 bases and 0 bases respectively, with 9 bases between them. The germline V gene has CDR1 SQVTM and CDR2 ANQGSEA. The CDR3 totals 14 residues. The CDR3 loop is CSVDRQVSYNEQFF. CDR3 DNA sequence: TGCAGCGTTGATCGGCAGGTCTCCTACAATGAGCAGTTCTTC.

This sequence joins TRBV30 and TRBJ1-5; the D gene is possibly TRBD1 (6 bases). CDR1 is GTSNPN and CDR2 is SVGIG in the germline V gene (reference sequence). The CDR3 totals 15 residues. V was cut by 1 base and J by 3 bases, with 13 bases left in between. Here the CDR3 DNA reads TGTGCCTGGAGTGAAATGGGGGCCCCCAATCAGCCCCAGCATTTT. Protein product: CAWSEMGAPNQPQHF.

The chain recombines TRBV5-4 with TRBJ2-7, with TRBD2 as a possible D gene (5 bases). The CDR3 is made up of 13 amino acids. V was trimmed by 0 bases and J by 3 bases, leaving 7 bases between them. In germline, CDR1 is SGHNT, CDR2 YYREEE (reference sequence). Here the CDR3 reads CASSLGRDYEQYF. The CDR3 DNA reads TGTGCCAGCAGCTTGGGACGGGACTACGAGCAGTACTTC.

This chain connects TRBV3-1 (or the pseudogene TRBV3-2) to TRBJ1-1, with a tentative D call TRBD1 (5 bases). With 7 bases removed from V and 6 bases from J, the gap between germline ends came to 15 bases. The CDR3 has 13 amino acids. Germline assignment: CDR1 LGHDT and CDR2 YNNKEL (reference sequence). The CDR3: CASTRSGWSEAFF. The DNA for the CDR3 is TGTGCCAGCACCCGTTCAGGGTGGTCTGAAGCTTTCTTT.

This chain uses TRBV19 with TRBJ2-7; TRBD2 agrees at 13 bases. CDR1 and CDR2 from the germline V gene are LNHDA and SQIVND (reference sequence). Trimming cost V 6 bases and J 2 bases; bases outside gene matches: 4. There are 15 residues in the CDR3. The CDR3 bases are TGTGCCAGTAGCCCTACTAGCGGGGGGGCCTACGAGCAGTACTTC. The encoded protein is CASSPTSGGAYEQYF.

The chain combines TRBV6-5 with TRBJ2-7; 7 bases fit TRBD1. The CDR3 is 11 amino acids. Germline V gives CDR1 MNHEY, CDR2 SVGAGI. Trimming took 6 bases from V and 8 from J; bases not matched to a gene: 4. CDR3 region: CASRLQGKQYF. CDR3 bases: TGTGCCAGCAGACTACAGGGGAAGCAGTACTTC.

The chain links TRBV7-2 to TRBJ2-3; 11 nucleotides match TRBD2. Germline V gene sequence: CDR1 SGHTA, CDR2 FQGNSA. This CDR3 has 19 residues. Trimming took 5 bases from V and 0 from J; bases not matched to a gene: 13. CDR3 nucleotides: TGTGCCAGCAGCCGGCCCGTGGGACTAGCGGAATCTAGCACAGATACGCAGTATTTT. The encoded protein is CASSRPVGLAESSTDTQYF.

The V gene is TRBV2, the J gene TRBJ1-1, with 8 bases identical to TRBD1. The CDR3 length is 15 residues. The ends lost 2 bases at V and 4 bases at J; junction bases unmatched: 6. CDR1 and CDR2 (germline): SNHLY, FYNNEI. The CDR3 nucleotides are TGTGCCAGCAGTGAAAGGCAGGGGGCGCCCACTGAAGCTTTCTTT. Amino acid sequence: CASSERQGAPTEAFF.